Each of the 24 T cell receptor beta chains below was sequenced from the same sample in a study of blood T cell repertoires in COVID-19 (dated by TCRdb to the early 2020s). The library came from the immunoSEQ multiplex PCR assay. This is the immuneACCESS table as TCRdb keeps it, with only in-frame sequences that have V and J called. A part of the clones is gone; compared with another copy, unresolved V genes explain less than half, and the rest is unexplained. This sample lists fewer than 250,000 clones; more than 70% were detected once. The ten largest make up 7% to 8.5% of the sample. Sequencing was carried out using PBMCs or T cells enriched from blood (not recorded which). The source is a woman between 40 and 55 years old with acute COVID-19.

The chain combines TRBV12-3 or TRBV12-4 with TRBJ1-3, with TRBD1 as a possible D gene (5 bases). There are 13 residues in the CDR3. V gave up 2 bases and J gave up 8 bases, with 10 bases separating them. CDR3 sequence (DNA): TGTGCCAGCAGTTTAAACCGGGGGGACACCATATATTTT. Its protein product is CASSLNRGDTIYF.

This clone was seen more than once but under ten times. This chain uses TRBV6-5 with TRBJ1-1, with 10 bases matching TRBD1. CDR1 and CDR2 (germline): MNHEY, SVGAGI. The CDR3 length is 14 residues. J gave up 7 bases and V 5 bases, and 7 bases lay outside the gene matches. The CDR3 sequence is CASSRGQGSDEAFF. In DNA, the CDR3 is TGTGCCAGCAGTAGGGGACAGGGGAGTGATGAAGCTTTCTTT.

This chain uses TRBV3-1 (or the pseudogene TRBV3-2) with TRBJ1-1; 8 bases fit TRBD1. V lost 4 bases to trimming and J lost 7 bases; unmatched junction nucleotides: 5. CDR3 size: 13 residues. Germline V gives CDR1 LGHDT, CDR2 YNNKEL (reference sequence). The CDR3 coding sequence is TGTGCCAGCAGCCGAGGACAGGGTGGTGAAGCTTTCTTT. The encoded protein is CASSRGQGGEAFF.

This rearrangement joins TRBV19 to TRBJ2-7; D possibly corresponds to TRBD1 (5 bases). Germline CDR1 and CDR2: LNHDA and SQIVND (reference sequence). This CDR3 has 16 amino acids. V was pared by 2 bases and J by 5 bases, with 19 bases between. CDR3 in amino acids: CASSIITREDVNEQYF. The CDR3 DNA is TGTGCCAGTAGTATAATTACCAGGGAAGATGTCAACGAGCAGTACTTC.

The DNA of the CDR3 is TGTGCCAGCAGTTACTCTGGGGGGAACTATGGCTACACCTTC. Translated: CASSYSGGNYGYTF. V and J are TRBV6-5 and TRBJ1-2, with D maybe TRBD1 (5 bases). Germline CDR1 is MNHEY and CDR2 is SVGAGI. The CDR3 loop spans 14 amino acids. V lost 0 bases, J lost 2 bases, and 7 bases lay in between.

This clone was observed once. V gene TRBV10-3 combines with J gene TRBJ1-2, with 7 bases fitting TRBD1. This CDR3 has 15 amino acids. The germline V gene has CDR1 ENHRY and CDR2 SYGVKD. Unmatched junction bases numbered 11, after V lost 6 bases and J lost 4 bases. The CDR3 region is CAISLDREGGYGYTF. CDR3 in DNA: TGTGCCATCAGCCTCGACAGGGAAGGGGGCTATGGCTACACCTTC.

V usage is TRBV27 and J usage is TRBJ1-6, with TRBD1 identical over 9 bases. V dropped 5 bases and J dropped 11; count of bases not matched to a gene: 7. The germline V gene encodes CDR1 MNHEY and CDR2 SMNVEV (reference sequence). This CDR3 spans 14 amino acids. The CDR3 loop is CASSTGTGKAPLHF. Here the CDR3 DNA reads TGTGCCAGCAGTACCGGGACAGGGAAGGCACCCCTCCACTTT.

The chain combines TRBV7-6 with TRBJ2-1; D not resolved. The CDR3 has 14 residues. Germline CDR1 and CDR2: SGHVS and FNYEAQ. Trimming took off 0 bases at V and 4 bases at J, with 7 bases between the two ends. The CDR3 sequence is CASSLAQEYNEQFF. The CDR3 DNA reads TGTGCCAGCAGCTTAGCGCAGGAATACAATGAGCAGTTCTTC.

The chain uses TRBV7-9 and TRBJ1-2, with 9 bases matching TRBD1. The CDR3 sequence is 13 residues long. Trimming at V came to 5 bases and at J to 4 bases, leaving 2 bases not matched to a gene. Per the germline V gene, CDR1 is SEHNR and CDR2 is FQNEAQ (reference sequence). CDR3 in DNA: TGTGCCAGCAGCGGACAGGGGATCTATGGCTACACCTTC. This encodes CASSGQGIYGYTF.

The chain is built from TRBV29-1 and TRBJ2-7; 7 bases are shared with TRBD1. The V segment lost 6 bases and the J segment 5 bases; nucleotides outside the gene matches: 4. Germline V CDR1 and CDR2: SQVTM, ANQGSEA. The CDR3 runs 11 residues. For the CDR3, the DNA is TGCAGCGTGGACACAGGGGACGAGCAGTACTTC. It codes for CSVDTGDEQYF.

The chain links TRBV29-1 to TRBJ1-4; TRBD1 might be the D (6 bases). Looked up from germline, CDR1 is SQVTM and CDR2 is ANQGSEA. The CDR3 is made up of 14 amino acids. Trimming removed 1 base at V and 7 bases at J, with 13 bases between. The CDR3 DNA is TGCAGCGTTGAAGCGGGCAGGGGCAGTGAAAAACTGTTTTTT. Translating it yields CSVEAGRGSEKLFF. Full variable domain (rest looked up from reference TRBV29-1 and TRBJ1-4): SAVISQKPSRDICQRGTSLTIQCQVDSQVTMMFWYRQQPGQSLTLIATANQGSEATYESGFVIDKFPISRPNLTFSTLTVSNMSPEDSSIYLCSVEAGRGSEKLFFGSGTQLSVL.

This clone was observed a few times. The chain links TRBV24-1 to TRBJ2-3; a weak D match, TRBD1 (6 bases). The ends were cut back, 4 bases at V and 1 base at J, with 14 bases in the middle. CDR3 length: 16 amino acids. The V gene's germline CDR1 is KGHDR and CDR2 SFDVKD. The CDR3 DNA sequence: TGTGCCACCAGTGACTTTACAGGGTCCCGCACAGATACGCAGTATTTT. Its protein is CATSDFTGSRTDTQYF.

V gene TRBV25-1 combines with J gene TRBJ1-4, with a tentative D call TRBD1 (6 bases). V lost 1 base, J lost 0 bases, and 12 bases lay in between. The V gene's germline CDR1 is MGHDK and CDR2 SYGVNS. The CDR3 totals 17 residues. The CDR3 bases are TGTGCCAGCAGTGAATCACAGGGAAGTGCAACTAATGAAAAACTGTTTTTT. This codes for CASSESQGSATNEKLFF.

In DNA form, the CDR3 reads TGTGCCAAATCGACCGTGGGCGGGCGAGCCTACGAGCAGTACTTC. This encodes CAKSTVGGRAYEQYF. This chain joins TRBV3-1 (or the pseudogene TRBV3-2) and TRBJ2-7; possibly TRBD2 for D (5 bases). The CDR3 loop spans 15 amino acids. Germline loops: CDR1 LGHDT, CDR2 YNNKEL (reference sequence). V shed 10 bases and J shed 2 bases, with 21 bases lying between them.

V gene TRBV12-3 or TRBV12-4 combines with J gene TRBJ1-5, with D perhaps TRBD1 (5 bases). This CDR3 is 12 amino acids long. The germline V and J ends were trimmed by 7 bases and 6 bases, with 10 bases remaining between them. The CDR3 DNA is TGTGCCAGCAAACTACAGGCTCAGCCCCAGCATTTT. Translation gives CASKLQAQPQHF.

This chain connects TRBV18 to TRBJ2-1; 8 nucleotides agree with TRBD2. Looked up from germline, CDR1 is KGHSH and CDR2 is LQKENI. Germline trimming cut 0 bases from V and 4 bases from J; bases unmatched to any gene: 5. CDR3 length equals 16 residues. The CDR3 protein is CASSPPVLAGYNEQFF. The CDR3, as DNA: TGTGCCAGCTCACCACCGGTGTTAGCGGGGTACAATGAGCAGTTCTTC.

The chain links TRBV7-2 to TRBJ1-5, with D possibly matching TRBD1 (6 bases). V was shortened by 1 base and J by 5 bases, with 12 bases between the two germline ends. Germline CDR1 is SGHTA and CDR2 is FQGNSA. The CDR3 consists of 15 residues. CDR3 residues: CASSLVQGLDQPQHF. The CDR3 DNA is TGTGCCAGCAGCTTAGTACAGGGCCTAGATCAGCCCCAGCATTTT.

The rearrangement links TRBV7-6 to TRBJ1-4; 7 bases are shared with TRBD1. The CDR3 is 15 residues long. V lost 4 bases to trimming and J lost 7 bases; unmatched junction nucleotides: 9. The V gene's germline CDR1 is SGHVS and CDR2 FNYEAQ. As DNA, the CDR3 is TGTGCCAGCAGCTCCGCCGGGACAGCGACTGAAAAACTGTTTTTT. Translation: CASSSAGTATEKLFF.

The V and J genes are TRBV6-5 and TRBJ1-4; a possible D gene is TRBD1 (6 bases). CDR3 size: 15 residues. Germline V gives CDR1 MNHEY, CDR2 SVGAGI. V lost 5 bases to trimming and J lost 4 bases, with 14 bases between them. The CDR3 loop is CASSTRQAHNEKLFF. The CDR3 region has the DNA TGTGCCAGCAGTACTCGACAGGCCCATAATGAAAAACTGTTTTTT.

The chain couples TRBV27 to TRBJ1-1, with TRBD1 as a possible D gene (5 bases). The CDR3 contains 15 residues. The V gene's germline CDR1 is MNHEY and CDR2 SMNVEV (reference sequence). Trimming took off 7 bases at V and 0 bases at J, with 15 bases between the two ends. The CDR3 bases are TGTGCCAGCAACAGGAACCCTGAAATGAACACTGAAGCTTTCTTT. It yields the protein CASNRNPEMNTEAFF.

The genes are TRBV7-2 and TRBJ2-2; 7 bases agree with TRBD2. Germline V lookup: CDR1 SGHTA, CDR2 FQGNSA. After removal of 1 base from V and 5 bases from J, the junction contained 4 bases not matched to a gene. The CDR3 totals 15 residues. The DNA of the CDR3 is TGTGCCAGCAGCTTAGACGGGGGGAGGACCGGGGAGCTGTTTTTT. It specifies CASSLDGGRTGELFF.

V and J are TRBV3-1 (or the pseudogene TRBV3-2) and TRBJ2-2; 10 bases are a match to TRBD2. Germline V gives CDR1 LGHDT, CDR2 YNNKEL (reference sequence). Germline trimming cut 0 bases from V and 5 bases from J; bases unmatched to any gene: 6. This CDR3 is built from 17 residues. CDR3 nucleotides: TGTGCCAGCAGCCAAGACAGGTTGACTAGCGGGACCGGGGAGCTGTTTTTT. Its protein product is CASSQDRLTSGTGELFF.

The chain links TRBV6-2 or TRBV6-3 to TRBJ1-2; maybe TRBD1 (5 bases). The CDR3 extends over 17 amino acids. The germline V and J ends were trimmed by 0 bases and 4 bases, with 18 bases remaining between them. Germline loops: CDR1 MNHEY, CDR2 SVGEGT. The CDR3 DNA sequence: TGTGCCAGCAGTTACTCGAGTCGTTGGCAGGGAGGCTATGGCTACACCTTC. Its translation is CASSYSSRWQGGYGYTF.

V usage is TRBV7-3 and J usage is TRBJ2-1, with 7 bases aligning to TRBD1. The V gene's germline CDR1 is SGHTA and CDR2 FQGTGA. The CDR3 extends over 14 amino acids. Germline trimming cut 2 bases from V and 5 bases from J; bases unmatched to any gene: 3. The CDR3 sequence: CASSLQGTDNEQFF. For the CDR3, the DNA is TGTGCCAGCAGCTTACAGGGGACAGACAATGAGCAGTTCTTC.